The T cell receptor beta chain described here comes from a study of blood T cell repertoires in COVID-19. The count of this clone is one. Authors' processing steps: Researchers report that nucleated cell counts were estimated from reference gene primer amplification. Measured with immunoSEQ multiplex PCR; TCRdb has only the in-frame clones, and not every one. The DNA gave D and trimming, while V, J and clone size come from that table. Among 200,000 or so clones listed, 88% were seen once. This CDR3 spans 14 amino acids. Germline V gives CDR1 SGHTA, CDR2 FQGNSA. The V gene lost 3 bases and the J gene lost 2 bases, with 11 bases spanning the gap.

Sample: peripheral blood. This TCR derives from a man in his 70s with acute or convalescent COVID-19. The chain combines TRBV7-2 with TRBJ2-7; weak D call: TRBD2 (6 bases). The CDR3 here is CASSFTPGAYEQYF. The CDR3 bases are TGTGCCAGCAGCTTCACCCCGGGGGCCTACGAGCAGTACTTC.